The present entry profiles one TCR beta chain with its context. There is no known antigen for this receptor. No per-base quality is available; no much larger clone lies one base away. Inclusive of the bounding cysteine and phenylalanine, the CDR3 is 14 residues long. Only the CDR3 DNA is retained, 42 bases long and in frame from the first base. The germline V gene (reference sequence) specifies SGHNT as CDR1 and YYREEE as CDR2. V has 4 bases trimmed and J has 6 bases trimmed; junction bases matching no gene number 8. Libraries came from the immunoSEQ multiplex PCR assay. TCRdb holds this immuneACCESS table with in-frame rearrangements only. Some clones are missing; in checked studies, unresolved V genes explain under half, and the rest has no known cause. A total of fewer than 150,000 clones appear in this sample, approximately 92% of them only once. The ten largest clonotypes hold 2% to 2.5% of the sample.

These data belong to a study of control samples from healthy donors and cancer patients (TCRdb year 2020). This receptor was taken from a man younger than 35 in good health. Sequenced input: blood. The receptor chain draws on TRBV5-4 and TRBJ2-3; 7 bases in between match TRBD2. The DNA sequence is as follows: TGTGCCAGCAGCCCGGGGGGTGTCAGCGATACGCAGTATTTT. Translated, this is CASSPGGVSDTQYF.